The source of this T cell receptor (beta chain) is a study of T cell responses to AZD1222 COVID-19 vaccine. The study, taken as a whole, reports: Clonal diversity was possibly underestimated; the donors were predominantly white British and more often female. With two AZD1222 doses given, Spike-specific TCR breadth and depth both rose.

The method was immunoSEQ multiplex PCR; TCRdb's version includes in-frame clones alone and lacks a portion of them. The sample shows 94,000 or so clones, approximately 90% of them seen only once. Details on this clone: The antigen is not known.

J was trimmed by 4 bases and V by 2 bases; bases with no gene match: 6. CDR3 length: 15 residues. Germline CDR1 and CDR2: MNHEY and SVGAGI. The chain employs TRBV6-5 and TRBJ1-1, with 8 bases lining up with TRBD1. The origin of this receptor is an adult in good health. Material: peripheral blood, obtained on day 0 of AZD1222 vaccination. The CDR3 DNA reads TGTGCCAGCAGTTACCATGGACAGGGTATCACTGAAGCTTTCTTT. Protein sequence: CASSYHGQGITEAFF.